This T cell receptor (beta chain) was recorded in a study of T-cell reconstitution after alpha-beta-depleted transplantation in children (dated by TCRdb to 2016 to 2018). Regarding the research as a whole: Using TCR repertoire profiling, the study followed T-cell immune reconstitution in a quantitative way in children after TCRalphabeta/CD19-depleted allogeneic hematopoietic cell transplantation. Overall study outcomes, separate from this receptor: The high TCRbeta diversity at day 60 in some patients was ascribed to recipient T cells and intrathymic progenitors that had survived conditioning. Over the following months the frequencies of hyperexpanded clones went down, and after one year T-cell counts and TCRbeta diversity were mostly credited to newly produced T cells. The apparently early recovery of alphabetaT-cell counts about two months after transplant reportedly depended on only several hundred rapidly expanded clones that came from non-depleted graft cells.

Library creation used PCR. Sequencing relied on an Illumina HiSeq 2500. TCR libraries were prepared with molecular barcoding, using unique molecular identifiers to normalize TCRbeta repertoire quantification. The raw public reads went through TCRdb reprocessing: fastp at Q25, MiXCR clone calling, in-frame beta chains kept. A single entry per CDR3 protein holds the most common genes and DNA from its merged rows. The sample includes approximately 210,000 distinct CDR3 sequences, with around a sixth observed a single time. The biggest ten clones account for about 39% of the sample. This clonotype was detected many times. It has no known antigen specificity. The sample holds no much larger clone one base away, and base qualities are not on file. The germline ends are 3 bases apart after V is trimmed by 6 bases and J by 0 bases. CDR1 SGHRS and CDR2 YFSETQ are derived from the germline V gene. Its CDR3 holds 11 amino acids, cysteine through phenylalanine. Solely the CDR3 DNA is kept, with 33 bases framed from the first base.

According to the study, the label for this sample's treatment or condition signals: allogeneic hematopoietic cell transplantation with graft depleted of TCRalphabeta T cells and CD19 B cells. Transplant recipients were children who received TCRalphabeta/CD19-depleted allogeneic hematopoietic cell grafts. Rearrangement joined TRBV5-1 to TRBJ2-5, with the D gene uncertain. The clonotype comes from a male patient under 10 years old who had a stem cell transplant for acute lymphoblastic leukemia, so the T cells may come from the graft donor. The specimen comprised PBMCs, mostly from graft donor cells, sampled 360 days after TCRalphabeta/CD19-depleted stem cell transplant. At the DNA level, the sequence is TGCGCCAGCACCAACCAAGAGACCCAGTACTTC. This codes for CASTNQETQYF.